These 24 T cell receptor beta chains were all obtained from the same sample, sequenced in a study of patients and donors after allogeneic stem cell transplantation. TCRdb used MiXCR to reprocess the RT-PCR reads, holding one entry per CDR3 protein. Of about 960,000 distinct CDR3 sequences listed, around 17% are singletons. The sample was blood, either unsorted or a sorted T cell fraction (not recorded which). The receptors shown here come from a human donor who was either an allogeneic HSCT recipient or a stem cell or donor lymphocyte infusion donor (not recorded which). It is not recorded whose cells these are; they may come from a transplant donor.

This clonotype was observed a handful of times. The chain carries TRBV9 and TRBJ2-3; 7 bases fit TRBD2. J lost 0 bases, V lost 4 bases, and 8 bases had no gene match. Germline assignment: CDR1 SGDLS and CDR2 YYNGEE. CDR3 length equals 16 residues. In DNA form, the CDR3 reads TGTGCCAGCAGCCTTCGCGGGCGGGGGAGCACAGATACGCAGTATTTT. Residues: CASSLRGRGSTDTQYF.

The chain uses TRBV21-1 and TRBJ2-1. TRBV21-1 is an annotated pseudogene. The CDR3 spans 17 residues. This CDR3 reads CASSKDQDSSSYNEQFF. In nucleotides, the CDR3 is TGTGCCAGCAGCAAAGATCAAGACTCGAGCTCCTACAATGAGCAGTTCTTC.

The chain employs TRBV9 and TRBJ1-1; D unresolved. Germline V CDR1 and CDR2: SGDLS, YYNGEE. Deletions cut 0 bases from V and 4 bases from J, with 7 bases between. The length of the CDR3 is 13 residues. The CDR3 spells CASSVGVSTEAFF. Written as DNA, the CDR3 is TGTGCCAGCAGCGTAGGGGTATCCACTGAAGCTTTCTTT.

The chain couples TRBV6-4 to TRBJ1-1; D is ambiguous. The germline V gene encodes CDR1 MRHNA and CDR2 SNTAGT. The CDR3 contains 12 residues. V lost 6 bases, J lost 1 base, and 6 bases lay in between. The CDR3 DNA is TGTGCCAGCAGAACACAGAACACTGAAGCTTTCTTT. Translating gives CASRTQNTEAFF.

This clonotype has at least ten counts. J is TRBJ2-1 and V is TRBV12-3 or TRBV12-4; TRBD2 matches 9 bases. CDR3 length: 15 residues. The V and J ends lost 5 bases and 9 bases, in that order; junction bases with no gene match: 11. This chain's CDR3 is CASSPSSGASGEQFF. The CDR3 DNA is TGTGCCAGCAGTCCCTCTAGCGGGGCGTCCGGTGAGCAGTTCTTC.

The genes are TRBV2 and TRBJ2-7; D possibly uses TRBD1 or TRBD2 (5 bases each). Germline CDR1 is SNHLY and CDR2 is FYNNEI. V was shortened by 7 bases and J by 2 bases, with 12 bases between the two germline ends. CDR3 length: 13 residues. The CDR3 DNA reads TGTGCCAGCAACAGGCTCGGGGCCTACGAGCAGTACTTC. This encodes CASNRLGAYEQYF.

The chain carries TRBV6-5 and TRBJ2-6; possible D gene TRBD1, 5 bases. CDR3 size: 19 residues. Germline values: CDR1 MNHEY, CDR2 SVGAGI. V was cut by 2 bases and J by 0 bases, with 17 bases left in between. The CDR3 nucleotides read TGTGCCAGCAGTTACCGTGCAGGGCCAACCCTCTCTGGGGCCAACGTCCTGACTTTC. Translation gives CASSYRAGPTLSGANVLTF.

CDR3 sequence (DNA): TGTGCCAGCAGCCCCGGGTGGCCAACAGGCTCCTACGAGCAGTACTTC. Residues: CASSPGWPTGSYEQYF. This sequence joins TRBV12-3 or TRBV12-4 and TRBJ2-7, with D possibly TRBD1 on 5 matching bases. This CDR3 spans 16 amino acids. V dropped 6 bases and J dropped 0 bases, with 18 bases sitting between them.

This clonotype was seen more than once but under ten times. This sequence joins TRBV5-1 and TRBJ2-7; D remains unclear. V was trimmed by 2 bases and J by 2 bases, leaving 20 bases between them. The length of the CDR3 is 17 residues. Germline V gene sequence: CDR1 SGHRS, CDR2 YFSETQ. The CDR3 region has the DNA TGCGCCAGCAGCTTAGGTGAAAGGCCCGGAAGAGCCTACGAGCAGTACTTC. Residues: CASSLGERPGRAYEQYF.

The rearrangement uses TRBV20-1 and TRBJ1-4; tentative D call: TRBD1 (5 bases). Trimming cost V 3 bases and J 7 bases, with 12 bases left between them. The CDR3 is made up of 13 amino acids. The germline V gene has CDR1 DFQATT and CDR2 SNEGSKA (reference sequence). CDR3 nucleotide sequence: TGCAGTGCTAGTTCGGGGGATGGTGAAAAACTGTTTTTT. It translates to CSASSGDGEKLFF.

CDR3 nucleotides: TGTGCCAGCAGTGTTGAGCGGGAGGCCCCCCATGAGCAGTTCTTC. Protein: CASSVEREAPHEQFF. This chain joins TRBV6-1 and TRBJ2-1; TRBD2 matches at 9 bases. CDR1 MNHNS and CDR2 SASEGT come from the germline V gene. The CDR3 is made up of 15 amino acids. The ends lost 4 bases at V and 8 bases at J; junction bases unmatched: 9.

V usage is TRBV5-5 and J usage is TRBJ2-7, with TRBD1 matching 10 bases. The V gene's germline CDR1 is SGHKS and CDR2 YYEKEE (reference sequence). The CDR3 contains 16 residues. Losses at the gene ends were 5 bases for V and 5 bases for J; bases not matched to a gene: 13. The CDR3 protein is CASSRTPGQGPHEQYF. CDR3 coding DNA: TGTGCCAGCAGTCGTACCCCGGGACAGGGGCCCCACGAGCAGTACTTC.

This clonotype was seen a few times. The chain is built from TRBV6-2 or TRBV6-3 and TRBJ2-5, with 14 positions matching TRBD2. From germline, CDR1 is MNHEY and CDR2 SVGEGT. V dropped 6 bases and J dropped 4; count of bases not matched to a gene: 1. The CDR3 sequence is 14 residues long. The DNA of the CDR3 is TGTGCCAGCAGGGGACTAGCGGGAGTAGAGACCCAGTACTTC. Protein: CASRGLAGVETQYF.

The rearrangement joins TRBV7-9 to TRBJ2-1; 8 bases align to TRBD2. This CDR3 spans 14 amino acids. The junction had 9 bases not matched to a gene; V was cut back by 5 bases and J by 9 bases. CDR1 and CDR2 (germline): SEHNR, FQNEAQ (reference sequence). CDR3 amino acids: CASSTAGGAVEQFF. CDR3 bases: TGTGCCAGCAGCACCGCGGGGGGAGCGGTTGAGCAGTTCTTC.

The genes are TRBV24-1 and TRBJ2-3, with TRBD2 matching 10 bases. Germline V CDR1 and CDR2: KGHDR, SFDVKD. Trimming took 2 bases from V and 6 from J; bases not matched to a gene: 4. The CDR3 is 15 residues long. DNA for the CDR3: TGTGCCACCAGTGATTCGGCTAGCGGGGGTGATACGCAGTATTTT. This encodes CATSDSASGGDTQYF.

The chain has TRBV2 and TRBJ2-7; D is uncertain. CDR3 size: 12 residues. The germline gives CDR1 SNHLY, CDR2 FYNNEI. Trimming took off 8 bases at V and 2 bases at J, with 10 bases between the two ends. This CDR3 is CASEEFPYEQYF. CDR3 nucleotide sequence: TGTGCCAGCGAGGAATTCCCCTACGAGCAGTACTTC.

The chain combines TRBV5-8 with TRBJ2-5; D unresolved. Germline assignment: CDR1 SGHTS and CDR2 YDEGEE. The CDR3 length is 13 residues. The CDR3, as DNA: TGTGCTCCCACCCCGGGTTTGGGAGAGACCCAGTACTTC. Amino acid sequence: CAPTPGLGETQYF.

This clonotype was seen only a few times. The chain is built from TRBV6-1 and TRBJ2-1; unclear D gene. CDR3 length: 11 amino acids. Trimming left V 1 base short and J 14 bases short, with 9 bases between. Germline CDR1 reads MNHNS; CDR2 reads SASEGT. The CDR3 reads CASSEVGGKFF. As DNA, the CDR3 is TGTGCCAGCAGTGAAGTCGGTGGAAAGTTCTTC.

DNA for the CDR3: TGTGCCAGCAGCGTAAAGGGGGGGCCCCCTGGGGCCAACGTCCTGACTTTC. Translated: CASSVKGGPPGANVLTF. The rearrangement joins TRBV9 to TRBJ2-6, with D perhaps TRBD2 (7 bases). The CDR3 is made up of 17 amino acids. CDR1 and CDR2 from the germline V gene are SGDLS and YYNGEE. With 1 base removed from V and 2 bases from J, the gap between germline ends came to 13 bases.

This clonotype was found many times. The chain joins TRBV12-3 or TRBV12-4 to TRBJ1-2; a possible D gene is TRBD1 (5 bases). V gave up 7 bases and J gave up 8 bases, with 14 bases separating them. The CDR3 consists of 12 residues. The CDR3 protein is CASTRRGRGYTF. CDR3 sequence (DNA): TGTGCCAGCACCCGAAGGGGTAGGGGCTACACCTTC.

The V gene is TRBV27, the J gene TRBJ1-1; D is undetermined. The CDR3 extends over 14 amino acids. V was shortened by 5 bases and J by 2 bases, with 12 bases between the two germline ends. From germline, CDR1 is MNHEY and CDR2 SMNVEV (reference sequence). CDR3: CASSPRNKNTEAFF. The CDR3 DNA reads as TGTGCCAGCAGTCCGAGGAACAAAAACACTGAAGCTTTCTTT.

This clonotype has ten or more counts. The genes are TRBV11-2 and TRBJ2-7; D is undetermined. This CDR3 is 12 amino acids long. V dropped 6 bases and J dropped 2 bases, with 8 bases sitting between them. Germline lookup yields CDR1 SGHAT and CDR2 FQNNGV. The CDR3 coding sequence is TGTGCCAGCAGAGGAGCCACCTACGAGCAGTACTTC. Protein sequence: CASRGATYEQYF.

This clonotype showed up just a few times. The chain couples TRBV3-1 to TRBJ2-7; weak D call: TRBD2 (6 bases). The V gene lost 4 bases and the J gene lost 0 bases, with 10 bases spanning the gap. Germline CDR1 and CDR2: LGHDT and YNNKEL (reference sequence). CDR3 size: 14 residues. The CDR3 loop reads CASSRRLDSYEQYF. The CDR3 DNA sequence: TGTGCCAGCAGCCGGAGACTAGACTCCTACGAGCAGTACTTC.

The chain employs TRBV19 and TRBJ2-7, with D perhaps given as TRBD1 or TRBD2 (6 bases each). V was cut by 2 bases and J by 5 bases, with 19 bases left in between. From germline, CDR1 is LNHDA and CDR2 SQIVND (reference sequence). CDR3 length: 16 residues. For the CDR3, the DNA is TGTGCCAGTAGTATACTCCTTGGGCAGGGGAGGAACGAGCAGTACTTC. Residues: CASSILLGQGRNEQYF.